The 8 T cell receptor beta chains below all came from one sample that was sequenced in a study of T-cell reconstitution after alpha-beta-depleted transplantation in children. The library targeted TCRbeta and was prepared with unique molecular identifiers. TCRdb re-derived calls from the PCR reads in MiXCR, one entry per CDR3 protein. The sample shows around 800,000 distinct CDR3 sequences, 15% to 20% of them seen only once. The starting material was PBMCs, mostly from graft donor cells, obtained 360 days after TCRalphabeta/CD19-depleted stem cell transplant. All receptors come from a male patient under 18 who had a stem cell transplant for acute lymphoblastic leukemia, so the T cells may come from the graft donor.

The sample holds a few counts of this clonotype. This chain joins TRBV20-1 and TRBJ2-1, with 14 positions matching TRBD2. This CDR3 is built from 17 residues. V was pared by 4 bases and J by 6 bases, with 11 bases of the junction left unmatched. Germline V gives CDR1 DFQATT, CDR2 SNEGSKA (reference sequence). The CDR3 spells CSAISGTSGRSRNEQFF. Written as DNA, the CDR3 is TGCAGTGCTATTTCCGGGACTAGCGGGAGAAGCCGCAATGAGCAGTTCTTC.

This clonotype was detected ten times or more. V and J are TRBV6-4 and TRBJ2-3; TRBD2 matches at 9 bases. Germline CDR1 is MRHNA and CDR2 is SNTAGT. The CDR3 extends over 16 amino acids. V shed 6 bases and J 2 bases; nucleotides not matched to a gene: 9. The CDR3 region is CASSAGWTSDTDTQYF. CDR3 coding DNA: TGTGCCAGCAGCGCCGGATGGACTAGCGACACAGATACGCAGTATTTT.

Turning to this clonotype: A much larger clone lies one base from this, so it may be a read error. The chain is built from TRBV7-9 and TRBJ2-3, with D perhaps assigned TRBD1 or TRBD2 (5 bases each). This CDR3 comprises 15 residues. Germline V gene data show CDR1 as SEHNR and CDR2 as FQNEAQ (reference sequence). CDR3 region: CGSSSGRDGTDTQYF. CDR3 nucleotide sequence: TGTGGCAGCAGCTCAGGGAGAGACGGCACAGATACGCAGTATTTT.

There are many counts of this clonotype. The chain uses TRBV5-1 and TRBJ2-7, with D unclear. This CDR3 has 14 amino acids. V lost 1 base to trimming and J lost 1 base, with 9 bases between them. Germline V CDR1 and CDR2: SGHRS, YFSETQ. The CDR3 DNA reads TGCGCCAGCAGCTTGTCTGGGTTTTCCTACGAGCAGTACTTC. This sequence encodes CASSLSGFSYEQYF.

This clonotype has a handful of counts. The chain combines TRBV29-1 with TRBJ2-3; no clear D. V was pared by 0 bases and J by 6 bases, with 16 bases between. CDR3 size: 15 residues. The V gene's germline CDR1 is SQVTM and CDR2 ANQGSEA. The CDR3 loop reads CSVEESRTRGDTQYF. CDR3 DNA: TGCAGCGTTGAAGAATCGAGAACCCGCGGCGATACGCAGTATTTT.

The chain employs TRBV7-2 and TRBJ2-7, with D tentatively TRBD2 (5 bases). The CDR3 is 14 amino acids. The V gene's germline CDR1 is SGHTA and CDR2 FQGNSA. V lost 4 bases and J lost 0, with 10 bases in between. The DNA of the CDR3 is TGTGCCAGCAGCTCTAAACTAGGCTCCTACGAGCAGTACTTC. Translation: CASSSKLGSYEQYF. Full variable domain (rest looked up from reference TRBV7-2 and TRBJ2-7): GAGVSQSPSNKVTEKGKDVELRCDPISGHTALYWYRQSLGQGLEFLIYFQGNSAPDKSGLPSDRFSAERTGGSVSTLTIQRTQQEDSAVYLCASSSKLGSYEQYFGPGTRLTVT.

The chain uses TRBV12-1 and TRBJ2-1; TRBD1, the table's D call, lacks a check against the DNA. TRBV12-1 is recorded as a pseudogene. This CDR3 region has 15 residues. CDR3 protein: CARGPGGICYNEQFF. The CDR3 coding sequence is TGTGCCAGGGGCCCAGGGGGCATCTGCTACAATGAGCAGTTCTTC.

This clonotype was detected a few times. The genes are TRBV9 and TRBJ2-5, with 7 positions matching TRBD2. Trimming removed 3 bases from V and 5 bases from J; junction bases left unmatched: 7. Germline CDR1 SGDLS, CDR2 YYNGEE. The CDR3 loop spans 14 amino acids. The CDR3 nucleotides read TGTGCCAGCAGCGCCGGACTAGGGATCGAGACCCAGTACTTC. It is translated as CASSAGLGIETQYF.